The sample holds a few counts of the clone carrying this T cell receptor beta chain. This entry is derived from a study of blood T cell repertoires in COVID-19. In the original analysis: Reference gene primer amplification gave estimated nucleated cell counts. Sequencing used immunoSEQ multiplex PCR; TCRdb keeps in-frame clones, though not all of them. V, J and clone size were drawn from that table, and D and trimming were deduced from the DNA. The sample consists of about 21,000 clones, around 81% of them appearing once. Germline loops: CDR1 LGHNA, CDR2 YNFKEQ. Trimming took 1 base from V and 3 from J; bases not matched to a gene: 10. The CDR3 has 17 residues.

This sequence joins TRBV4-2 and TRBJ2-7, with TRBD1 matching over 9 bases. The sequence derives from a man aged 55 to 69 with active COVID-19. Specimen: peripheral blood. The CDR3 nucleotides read TGTGCCAGCAGCCAAGTCACCGGGACAGGGATTCGCTACGAGCAGTACTTC. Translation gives CASSQVTGTGIRYEQYF.